This is a list of T cell receptor beta chains from one sample in a study of naive and memory T cell subsets. One entry per CDR3 protein results from TCRdb running MiXCR on the UMI-ligation and nested PCR reads. The sample holds 140,000 to 150,000 distinct CDR3 sequences, roughly 22% seen once. What was sequenced was naive CD4+ T cells from blood. The origin of the receptors is a human donor in good health. The CDR3 runs from the conserved cysteine through the conserved F or W. The D gene is left open where the match is weak. Size tells how often a clone was seen (once, few, many) or the class of an expanded clone, and some rows leave it out.

many	TRBV6-5	-	17	TRBJ1-2	CASSYTVQASVSYGYTF	TGTGCCAGCAGTTACACGGTACAGGCCTCAGTGTCTTATGGCTACACCTTC
-	TRBV18	-	15	TRBJ1-5	CASSPPGGENQPQHF	TGTGCCAGCTCACCACCCGGAGGGGAGAATCAGCCCCAGCATTTT
few	TRBV15	-	16	TRBJ1-1	CATSRDGRVGDTEAFF	TGTGCCACCAGCAGAGACGGGCGGGTTGGCGACACTGAAGCTTTCTTT
many	TRBV20-1	-	15	TRBJ1-4	CSAHETGTARAKLFF	TGCAGTGCGCATGAGACCGGGACCGCCCGGGCAAAACTGTTTTTT
few	TRBV20-1	-	13	TRBJ2-5	CSARVPGVETQYF	TGCAGTGCTAGAGTTCCAGGGGTGGAGACCCAGTACTTC
few	TRBV12-3/TRBV12-4	-	14	TRBJ2-7	CASSLHSLSYEQYF	TGTGCCAGCAGTTTACACAGTCTCTCCTACGAGCAGTACTTC
-	TRBV4-2	-	19	TRBJ2-1	CASSQVGGGGFSSYNEQFF	TGTGCCAGCAGCCAAGTAGGAGGAGGGGGCTTTAGCTCCTACAATGAGCAGTTCTTC
-	TRBV6-5	-	15	TRBJ1-6	CASSYSIGGFGPPHF	TGTGCCAGCAGTTACTCCATCGGGGGATTCGGACCCCCCCACTTT
-	TRBV19	-	13	TRBJ1-5	CASSIGGSRPQHF	TGTGCCAGTAGTATTGGGGGGTCCCGGCCCCAGCATTTT
many	TRBV18	TRBD2	16	TRBJ2-3	CASSPILAGSTDTQYF	TGTGCCAGCTCACCAATACTAGCGGGAAGCACAGATACGCAGTATTTT
-	TRBV10-3	-	12	TRBJ1-1	CAISRTDTEAFF	TGTGCCATCTCGCGGACAGACACTGAAGCTTTCTTT
many	TRBV6-2/TRBV6-3	-	13	TRBJ2-7	CATLKDQTYEQYF	TGTGCCACCCTTAAGGACCAAACCTACGAGCAGTACTTC
-	TRBV12-3/TRBV12-4	TRBD2	15	TRBJ2-5	CASSPGTSLKETQYF	TGTGCCAGCAGCCCCGGGACTAGCCTTAAGGAGACCCAGTACTTC
-	TRBV20-1	TRBD2	14	TRBJ2-2	CSARPGLGAGELFF	TGCAGTGCCCGTCCGGGACTAGGAGCCGGGGAGCTGTTTTTT
-	TRBV2	-	13	TRBJ2-7	CASSEAWQDEQYF	TGTGCCAGCAGTGAAGCCTGGCAGGACGAGCAGTACTTC
few	TRBV29-1	TRBD2	16	TRBJ2-5	CSVVIGTGGIRETQYF	TGCAGCGTTGTAATCGGGACGGGAGGCATCCGTGAGACCCAGTACTTC
few	TRBV12-3/TRBV12-4	-	14	TRBJ2-3	CASSFGSSADTQYF	TGTGCCAGCAGTTTCGGCAGTTCTGCAGATACGCAGTATTTT
few	TRBV29-1	-	11	TRBJ2-3	CSVAYTDTQYF	TGCAGCGTTGCCTACACAGATACGCAGTATTTT
-	TRBV12-3/TRBV12-4	TRBD1	14	TRBJ1-5	CASSPQGFRQPQHF	TGTGCCAGCAGTCCACAGGGGTTTAGGCAGCCCCAGCATTTT
-	TRBV18	-	14	TRBJ2-7	CASSRGPPGYEQYF	TGTGCCAGCTCACGGGGGCCTCCGGGCTACGAGCAGTACTTC
few	TRBV7-1	TRBD2	16	TRBJ2-3	CASSRQTSLQTDTQYF	TGTGCCAGCAGCAGACAGACTAGCCTCCAAACAGATACGCAGTATTTT
-	TRBV7-9	-	14	TRBJ1-5	CASSLGGPGKPQHF	TGTGCCAGCAGCTTAGGAGGTCCTGGGAAGCCCCAGCATTTT
few	TRBV27	TRBD1	17	TRBJ1-3	CASSLRRDRGLGNTIYF	TGTGCCAGCAGTTTAAGACGGGACAGGGGGCTTGGAAACACCATATATTTT
few	TRBV20-1	TRBD2	17	TRBJ2-7	CSASSGTSGRAGYEQYF	TGCAGTGCTTCATCCGGGACTAGCGGGAGGGCCGGGTATGAGCAGTACTTC
few	TRBV18	TRBD1	17	TRBJ1-2	CASSPSRDRATNYGYTF	TGTGCCAGCTCACCTTCCCGGGACAGGGCGACTAACTATGGCTACACCTTC
few	TRBV30	-	11	TRBJ2-5	CAWSPRETQYF	TGTGCCTGGAGCCCAAGGGAGACCCAGTACTTC
-	TRBV6-6	-	12	TRBJ1-2	CASSLYSYGYTF	TGTGCCAGCAGCCTTTACAGTTATGGCTACACCTTC
many	TRBV10-3	TRBD1	13	TRBJ2-7	CASGTGGAYEQYF	TGTGCCAGCGGGACAGGCGGTGCCTACGAGCAGTACTTC
many	TRBV15	-	17	TRBJ2-7	CATSREGGDSSSYEQYF	TGTGCCACCAGCAGAGAAGGAGGGGACTCAAGCTCCTACGAGCAGTACTTC
-	TRBV15	-	16	TRBJ1-1	CATSRDPWRAIREAFF	TGTGCCACCAGCAGAGATCCGTGGAGGGCCATACGTGAAGCTTTCTTT
few	TRBV15	-	14	TRBJ1-5	CATSRGGAGQPQHF	TGTGCCACCAGCAGGGGAGGGGCCGGTCAGCCCCAGCATTTT
few	TRBV12-3/TRBV12-4	-	13	TRBJ2-7	CASSYGQYYEQYF	TGTGCCAGCAGTTACGGACAGTACTACGAGCAGTACTTC
-	TRBV6-1	TRBD1	15	TRBJ2-1	CASSPPGQPYNEQFF	TGTGCCAGCAGTCCGCCGGGACAGCCCTACAATGAGCAGTTCTTC
-	TRBV7-9	-	15	TRBJ1-4	CASSLVVGRNEKLFF	TGTGCCAGCAGCTTAGTAGTCGGGCGGAATGAAAAACTGTTTTTT
few	TRBV5-6	-	15	TRBJ2-7	CASSWGLDRSYEQYF	TGTGCCAGCAGCTGGGGGCTGGACAGATCCTACGAGCAGTACTTC
many	TRBV6-5	TRBD1	17	TRBJ1-2	CASSYADRTGVAYGYTF	TGTGCCAGCAGTTACGCAGACCGGACAGGGGTGGCCTATGGCTACACCTTC
once	TRBV12-3/TRBV12-4	TRBD1	14	TRBJ1-1	CASSPNRGPREAFF	TGTGCCAGCAGCCCTAACAGGGGGCCGCGTGAAGCTTTCTTT
few	TRBV7-7	-	13	TRBJ2-2	CASSLRVTGELFF	TGTGCTAGCAGCTTACGGGTCACCGGGGAGCTGTTTTTT
few	TRBV18	-	17	TRBJ1-1	CASSPLQRERMNTEAFF	TGTGCCAGCTCACCCCTCCAGCGAGAGAGAATGAACACTGAAGCTTTCTTT
-	TRBV6-2/TRBV6-3	TRBD1	20	TRBJ1-1	CASSYSTRWTGGERNTEAFF	TGTGCCAGCAGTTACTCCACCAGATGGACAGGGGGCGAGAGGAACACTGAAGCTTTCTTT
few	TRBV9	-	10	TRBJ2-1	CASGGNEQFF	TGTGCCAGCGGGGGCAATGAGCAGTTCTTC
few	TRBV6-1	-	15	TRBJ2-7	CASSADTSPTYEQYF	TGTGCCAGCAGTGCCGACACCAGCCCTACCTACGAGCAGTACTTC
-	TRBV5-1	-	15	TRBJ1-5	CASSLGVQSNQPQHF	TGCGCCAGCAGCTTGGGGGTACAGAGCAATCAGCCCCAGCATTTT
few	TRBV6-5	-	13	TRBJ2-7	CASSYRGSAEQYF	TGTGCCAGCAGTTACAGGGGCAGCGCTGAGCAGTACTTC
-	TRBV6-5	-	16	TRBJ2-7	CARSPSLSARKYEQYF	TGTGCCAGAAGTCCCTCGTTATCGGCGCGGAAGTACGAGCAGTACTTC
-	TRBV5-1	TRBD1	13	TRBJ2-7	CASSEGTGGEQYF	TGCGCCAGCAGCGAAGGGACAGGAGGCGAGCAGTACTTC
-	TRBV27	-	16	TRBJ2-7	CASTPVGGRTPRLQYF	TGTGCCAGCACCCCGGTAGGGGGGCGGACCCCCCGGTTGCAGTACTTC
-	TRBV12-3/TRBV12-4	TRBD1	13	TRBJ2-7	CASGRQGSYEQYF	TGTGCCAGCGGTCGACAGGGATCCTACGAGCAGTACTTC
-	TRBV6-2/TRBV6-3	-	15	TRBJ1-2	CASTLERGQRSGYTF	TGTGCCAGCACTCTGGAGCGGGGTCAAAGATCTGGCTACACCTTC
few	TRBV27	-	14	TRBJ1-1	CASSYLSPNTEAFF	TGTGCCAGCAGTTACCTCTCCCCGAACACTGAAGCTTTCTTT
-	TRBV12-3/TRBV12-4	-	10	TRBJ1-1	CASRGLKAFF	TGTGCCAGCAGGGGACTAAAAGCTTTCTTT
-	TRBV27	-	15	TRBJ1-2	CASSLSFQGTSGYTF	TGTGCCAGCAGTTTATCTTTTCAAGGGACCTCTGGCTACACCTTC
few	TRBV18	TRBD2	15	TRBJ2-1	CASSLSTSGNNEQFF	TGTGCCAGCTCACTCTCGACTAGCGGGAACAATGAGCAGTTCTTC
-	TRBV25-1	-	12	TRBJ1-1	CASSESALEAFF	TGTGCCAGCAGTGAATCGGCCCTTGAAGCTTTCTTT
-	TRBV6-2/TRBV6-3	-	15	TRBJ2-5	CASSSDTGYLETQYF	TGTGCCAGCAGTTCGGACACAGGCTACCTAGAGACCCAGTACTTC
-	TRBV28	-	14	TRBJ2-7	CASTMNWSSYEQYF	TGTGCCAGCACCATGAATTGGAGCTCCTACGAGCAGTACTTC